This TCR beta chain emerged from a study of blood T cell repertoires in COVID-19. Clones were read by immunoSEQ multiplex PCR, and TCRdb kept only the in-frame ones, dropping some. The sample consists of fewer than 200,000 clones, approximately 85% of them appearing once. V lost 6 bases to trimming and J lost 1 base, with 11 bases between them. CDR3 length: 14 amino acids. Germline CDR1 reads KGHDR; CDR2 reads SFDVKD. This clonotype was obtained from a man in his sixties who had recovered from COVID-19. The chain recombines TRBV24-1 with TRBJ1-2; TRBD1 might be the D (6 bases). Material: peripheral blood. CDR3 amino acids: CATSPGHVNYGYTF. CDR3 bases: TGTGCCACCAGTCCGGGACACGTTAACTATGGCTACACCTTC.